This T cell receptor beta chain was identified during a study of blood T cell repertoires in COVID-19. In the authors' workflow: Amplified reference gene primers provided the basis for estimating nucleated cell counts. Assay: immunoSEQ multiplex PCR; the TCRdb copy retains only in-frame clones and omits some. V, J and clone size were drawn from that table, and D and trimming were deduced from the DNA. The table shows approximately 210,000 clones, with roughly four fifths occurring only once. The TCR originated in an elderly woman with COVID-19, enrolled during active disease. The specimen sequenced was peripheral blood.

As DNA, the CDR3 is TGTGTGGCAGGGTCCGGTTCGGTCGAATACGAGCAGTACTTC. This sequence encodes CVAGSGSVEYEQYF. The J gene is TRBJ2-7, the V gene TRBV6-5, with a tentative D call TRBD1 (5 bases). Per the germline V gene, CDR1 is MNHEY and CDR2 is SVGAGI. CDR3 length equals 14 residues.